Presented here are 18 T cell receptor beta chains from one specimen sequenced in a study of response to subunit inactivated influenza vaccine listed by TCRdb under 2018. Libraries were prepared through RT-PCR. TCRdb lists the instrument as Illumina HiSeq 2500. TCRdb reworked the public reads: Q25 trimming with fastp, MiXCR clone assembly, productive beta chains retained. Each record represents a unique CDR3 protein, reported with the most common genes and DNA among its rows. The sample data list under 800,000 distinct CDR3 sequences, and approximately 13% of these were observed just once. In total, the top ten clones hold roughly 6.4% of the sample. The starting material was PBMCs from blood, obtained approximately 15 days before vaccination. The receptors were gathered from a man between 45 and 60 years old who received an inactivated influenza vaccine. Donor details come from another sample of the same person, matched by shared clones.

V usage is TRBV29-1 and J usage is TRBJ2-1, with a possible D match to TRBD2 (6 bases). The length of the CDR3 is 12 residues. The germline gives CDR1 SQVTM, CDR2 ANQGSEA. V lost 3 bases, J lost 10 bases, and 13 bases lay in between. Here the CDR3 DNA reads TGCAGCGTTGAGCGGGCGGGGAGAGAGCAGTTCTTC. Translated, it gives CSVERAGREQFF.

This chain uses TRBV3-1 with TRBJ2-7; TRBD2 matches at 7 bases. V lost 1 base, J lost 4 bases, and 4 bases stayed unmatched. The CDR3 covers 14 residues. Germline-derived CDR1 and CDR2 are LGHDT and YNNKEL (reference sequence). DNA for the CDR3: TGTGCCAGCAGCCAAGTTGGGGGGGAATACGAGCAGTACTTC. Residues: CASSQVGGEYEQYF.

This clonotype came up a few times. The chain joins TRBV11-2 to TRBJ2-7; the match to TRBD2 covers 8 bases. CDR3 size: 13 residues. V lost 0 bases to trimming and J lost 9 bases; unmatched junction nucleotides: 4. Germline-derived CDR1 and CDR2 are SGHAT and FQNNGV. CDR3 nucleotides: TGTGCCAGCAGCTTAGACCCCGGGGGGGGGCAGTACTTC. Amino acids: CASSLDPGGGQYF.

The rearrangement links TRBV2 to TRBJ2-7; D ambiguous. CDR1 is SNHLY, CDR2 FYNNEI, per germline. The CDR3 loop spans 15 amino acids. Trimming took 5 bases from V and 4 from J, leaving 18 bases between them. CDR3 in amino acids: CASSLNHGALYEQYF. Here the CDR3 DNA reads TGTGCCAGCAGTTTAAACCACGGTGCCCTATACGAGCAGTACTTC.

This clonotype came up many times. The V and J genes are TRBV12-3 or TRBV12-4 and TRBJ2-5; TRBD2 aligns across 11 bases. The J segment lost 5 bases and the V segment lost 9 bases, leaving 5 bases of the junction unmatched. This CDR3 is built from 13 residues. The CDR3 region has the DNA TGTGCCAGTGACACTAGCGGGAGCGAGACCCAGTACTTC. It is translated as CASDTSGSETQYF.

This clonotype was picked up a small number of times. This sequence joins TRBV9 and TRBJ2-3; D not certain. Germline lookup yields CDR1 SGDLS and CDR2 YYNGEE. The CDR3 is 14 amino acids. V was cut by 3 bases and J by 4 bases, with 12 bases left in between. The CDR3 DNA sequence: TGTGCCAGCAGCGGAGCAGGTGAGCCAGATACGCAGTATTTT. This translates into CASSGAGEPDTQYF.

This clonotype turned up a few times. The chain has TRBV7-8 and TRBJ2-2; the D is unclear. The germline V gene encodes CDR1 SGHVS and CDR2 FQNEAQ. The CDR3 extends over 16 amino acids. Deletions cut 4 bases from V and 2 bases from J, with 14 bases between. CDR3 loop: CASSSRAIANTGELFF. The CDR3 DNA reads TGTGCCAGCAGCTCCCGCGCGATTGCAAACACCGGGGAGCTGTTTTTT.

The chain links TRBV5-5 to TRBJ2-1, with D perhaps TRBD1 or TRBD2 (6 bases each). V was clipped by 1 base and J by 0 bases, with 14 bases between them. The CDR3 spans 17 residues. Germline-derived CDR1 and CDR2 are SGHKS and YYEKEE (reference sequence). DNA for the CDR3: TGTGCCAGCAGCTTGAGTCGGGGGCAGATCTCCTACAATGAGCAGTTCTTC. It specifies CASSLSRGQISYNEQFF. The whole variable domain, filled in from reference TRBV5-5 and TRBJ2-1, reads DAGVTQSPTHLIKTRGQQVTLRCSPISGHKSVSWYQQVLGQGPQFIFQYYEKEERGRGNFPDRFSARQFPNYSSELNVNALLLGDSALYLCASSLSRGQISYNEQFFGPGTRLTVL.

DNA for the CDR3: TGCAGTGCTAGACAGGGGGGTGACATTCAGTACTTC. This translates into CSARQGGDIQYF. V and J are TRBV20-1 and TRBJ2-4, with D possibly TRBD1 on 7 matching bases. Looked up from germline, CDR1 is DFQATT and CDR2 is SNEGSKA (reference sequence). The CDR3 is 12 amino acids. Between the trimmed V and J ends, which lost 2 bases and 8 bases, there was a span of 10 bases.

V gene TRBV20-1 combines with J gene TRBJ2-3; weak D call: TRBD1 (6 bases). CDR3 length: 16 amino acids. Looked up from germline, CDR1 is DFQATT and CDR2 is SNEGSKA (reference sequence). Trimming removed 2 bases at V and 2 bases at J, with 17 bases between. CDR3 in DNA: TGCAGTGCTAGAAGCCGGCTGGACAGATTCACAGATACGCAGTATTTT. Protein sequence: CSARSRLDRFTDTQYF.

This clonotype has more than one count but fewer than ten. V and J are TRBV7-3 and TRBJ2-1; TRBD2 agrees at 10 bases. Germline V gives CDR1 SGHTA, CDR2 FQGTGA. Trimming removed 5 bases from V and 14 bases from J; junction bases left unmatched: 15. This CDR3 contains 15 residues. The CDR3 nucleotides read TGTGCCAGCAGCCCAAACGGTCTAGCGGGAGATCGGGAGTTCTTC. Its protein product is CASSPNGLAGDREFF.

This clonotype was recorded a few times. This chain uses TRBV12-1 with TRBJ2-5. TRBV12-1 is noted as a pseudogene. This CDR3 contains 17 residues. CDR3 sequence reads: CASSPRRGAIGLETQYF. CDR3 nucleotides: TGTGCCAGCAGCCCGCGAAGAGGTGCCATCGGTCTAGAGACCCAGTACTTC.

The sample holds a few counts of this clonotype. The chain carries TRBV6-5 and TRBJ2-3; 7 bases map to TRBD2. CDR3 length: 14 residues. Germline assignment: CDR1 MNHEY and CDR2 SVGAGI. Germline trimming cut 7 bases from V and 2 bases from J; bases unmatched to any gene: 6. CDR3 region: CASNLGGITDTQYF. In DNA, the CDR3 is TGTGCCAGCAATTTGGGGGGGATCACAGATACGCAGTATTTT.

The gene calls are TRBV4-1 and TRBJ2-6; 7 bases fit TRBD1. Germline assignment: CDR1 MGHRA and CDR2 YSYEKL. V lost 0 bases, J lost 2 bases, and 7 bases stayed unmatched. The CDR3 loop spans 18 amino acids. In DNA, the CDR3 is TGCGCCAGCAGCCAAGAAGGGGGCAGGGTTACTGGGGCCAACGTCCTGACTTTC. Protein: CASSQEGGRVTGANVLTF.

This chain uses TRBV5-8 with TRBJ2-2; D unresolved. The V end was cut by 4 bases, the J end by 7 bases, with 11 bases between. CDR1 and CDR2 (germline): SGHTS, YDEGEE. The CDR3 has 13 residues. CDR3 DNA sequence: TGTGCCAGCAGCCCTCTAGTTTTCGGGGAGCTGTTTTTT. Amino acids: CASSPLVFGELFF.

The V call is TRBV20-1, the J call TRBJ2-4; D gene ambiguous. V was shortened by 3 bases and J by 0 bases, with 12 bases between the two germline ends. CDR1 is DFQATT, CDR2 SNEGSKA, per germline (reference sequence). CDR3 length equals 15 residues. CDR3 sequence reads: CSASRALIAKNIQYF. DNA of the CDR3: TGCAGTGCTAGTAGAGCCTTGATAGCCAAAAACATTCAGTACTTC.

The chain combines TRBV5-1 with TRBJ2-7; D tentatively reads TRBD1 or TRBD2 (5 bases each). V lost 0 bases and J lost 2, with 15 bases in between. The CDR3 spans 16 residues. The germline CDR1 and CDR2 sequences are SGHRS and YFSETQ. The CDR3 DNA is TGCGCCAGCAGCTTGGGACCCAGGGACCCAACCTACGAGCAGTACTTC. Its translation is CASSLGPRDPTYEQYF.

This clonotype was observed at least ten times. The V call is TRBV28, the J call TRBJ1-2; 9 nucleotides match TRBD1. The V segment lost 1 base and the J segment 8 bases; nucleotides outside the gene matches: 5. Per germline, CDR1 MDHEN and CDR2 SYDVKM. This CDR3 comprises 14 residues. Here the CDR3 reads CASSLSGTGLGYTF. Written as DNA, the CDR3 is TGTGCCAGCAGTTTATCCGGGACAGGGTTAGGCTACACCTTC.